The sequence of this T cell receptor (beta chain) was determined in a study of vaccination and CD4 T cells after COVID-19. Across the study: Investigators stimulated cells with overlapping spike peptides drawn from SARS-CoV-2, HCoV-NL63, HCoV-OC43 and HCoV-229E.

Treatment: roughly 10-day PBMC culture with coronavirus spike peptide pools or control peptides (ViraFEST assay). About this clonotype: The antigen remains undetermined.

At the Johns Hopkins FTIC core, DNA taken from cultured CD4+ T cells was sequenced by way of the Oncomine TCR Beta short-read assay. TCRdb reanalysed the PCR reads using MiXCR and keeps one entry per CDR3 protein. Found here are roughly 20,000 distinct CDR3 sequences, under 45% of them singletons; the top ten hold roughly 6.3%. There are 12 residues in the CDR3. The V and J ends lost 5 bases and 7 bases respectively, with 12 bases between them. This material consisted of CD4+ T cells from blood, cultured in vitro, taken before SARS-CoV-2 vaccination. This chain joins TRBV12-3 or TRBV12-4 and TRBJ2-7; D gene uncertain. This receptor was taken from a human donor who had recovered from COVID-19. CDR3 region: CASSVPLGEQYF. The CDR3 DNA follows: TGTGCCAGCAGTGTCCCATTGGGGGAGCAGTACTTC.